This is a list of T cell receptor beta chains from one sample in a study of T cell responses to AZD1222 COVID-19 vaccine. Profiling relied on immunoSEQ multiplex PCR, and the TCRdb table lists in-frame clones only, not all of them. The sample has more than 95,000 clones, approximately 89% seen once. This specimen consisted of peripheral blood, obtained 28 days after the second dose of the MenACWY control vaccine. All receptors derive from an adult who received the MenACWY meningococcal vaccine as a control. CDR3s include the opening cysteine and the closing phenylalanine or tryptophan. The D gene is left open where the match is weak. The listing skips clone size in some rows; elsewhere it reads once, few, many or a size class.

cdr3_nt	cdr3_aa	v_call	j_call	clone_size	d_call
TGTGCCAGCTCACCAGTCGCAGGGCGAGATCAGCCCCAGCATTTT	CASSPVAGRDQPQHF	TRBV18	TRBJ1-5	.	.
TGTGCCAGCAGCTTCCAGCCGGCGGGTGGCAATGAGCAGTTCTTC	CASSFQPAGGNEQFF	TRBV7-3	TRBJ2-1	.	.
TGCGCCAGCTCCCTGGCCAGGGAGAGTAATGAGCAGTTCTTC	CASSLARESNEQFF	TRBV10-2	TRBJ2-1	once	.
TGTGCCAGCAGTGGAACCCCGGGGTTGAACACTGAAGCTTTCTTT	CASSGTPGLNTEAFF	TRBV2	TRBJ1-1	once	.
TGTGCCAGCAGCTCTCAGGACCAAGAGACCCAGTACTTC	CASSSQDQETQYF	TRBV11-2	TRBJ2-5	.	.
TGTGCCAGCAGTTTTGGCGGATTTAGCAATCAGCCCCAGCATTTT	CASSFGGFSNQPQHF	TRBV6-6	TRBJ1-5	once	.
TGTGCCATCAGTGAAGGGACAACTGGGGCCAACGTCCTGACTTTC	CAISEGTTGANVLTF	TRBV10-3	TRBJ2-6	.	.
TGTGCCAGCAGCTTGGCCGAAGACAGTGATGAAAAACTGTTTTTT	CASSLAEDSDEKLFF	TRBV5-4	TRBJ1-4	.	.
TGCAGCGTTGGGCGGGCCGACACAGATACGCAGTATTTT	CSVGRADTDTQYF	TRBV29-1	TRBJ2-3	.	.
TGTGCCAGCAGCCCGGACAGGGCAGGCAATCAGCCCCAGCATTTT	CASSPDRAGNQPQHF	TRBV7-2	TRBJ1-5	.	TRBD1
TGCAGCACGCGTATGACCCAAGAGACCCAGTACTTC	CSTRMTQETQYF	TRBV29-1	TRBJ2-5	.	.
TGTGCCACCAGTGATTGGGGCAGGGGGCTAGAAGATACGCAGTATTTT	CATSDWGRGLEDTQYF	TRBV24-1	TRBJ2-3	.	TRBD1
TGCAGTGCTAGAGAGGATGAAAAACTGTTTTTT	CSAREDEKLFF	TRBV20-1	TRBJ1-4	.	.
TGTGCCAGCAGCCCTAACCAGGGCCCCCTCTATGGCTACACCTTC	CASSPNQGPLYGYTF	TRBV9	TRBJ1-2	.	.
TGTGCCACCAGTCGGGACAGGCCCCCGCGGCGTTACGAGCAGTACTTC	CATSRDRPPRRYEQYF	TRBV24-1	TRBJ2-7	.	TRBD1
TGTGCCAGCAGCTTATGGGACTCGGGCAATCAGCCCCAGCATTTT	CASSLWDSGNQPQHF	TRBV7-8	TRBJ1-5	.	.
TGTGCCAGCAGCAAATCATTAGCCGGCCATGAGAATCAGCCCCAGCATTTT	CASSKSLAGHENQPQHF	TRBV21-1	TRBJ1-5	.	.
TGTGCCAGCAGCTTCCGGGACAGGGGGATCCAAGAGACCCAGTACTTC	CASSFRDRGIQETQYF	TRBV7-2	TRBJ2-5	once	TRBD1
TGTGCCAGCAGTGAAAAGGGGAGGACTGAAGCTTTCTTT	CASSEKGRTEAFF	TRBV6-4	TRBJ1-1	.	.
TGTGCCAGCTCACGCGGACAGGGGGCAACCTATGGCTACACCTTC	CASSRGQGATYGYTF	TRBV9	TRBJ1-2	.	TRBD1
TGTGCCAGCTCACCGCAGGGCCTGAACACTGAAGCTTTCTTT	CASSPQGLNTEAFF	TRBV18	TRBJ1-1	.	.
TGTGCCAGCAGGGTAGCGGGGGGGAGCACAGATACGCAGTATTTT	CASRVAGGSTDTQYF	TRBV27	TRBJ2-3	.	TRBD2
TGTGCCAGCAGCCCACAGGGGGGTCATAATTCACCCCTCCACTTT	CASSPQGGHNSPLHF	TRBV6-5	TRBJ1-6	.	TRBD1
TGTGCCAGCAGTTTACAGGGGGCAGACACCGGGGAGCTGTTTTTT	CASSLQGADTGELFF	TRBV27	TRBJ2-2	few	TRBD1
TGTGCCAGCAGTGAGACGGCAAACAATCAGCCCCAGCATTTT	CASSETANNQPQHF	TRBV6-1	TRBJ1-5	few	.
TGTGCCTGGAGTGTTCCCGGCGGGACAGAGTATGGCTACACCTTC	CAWSVPGGTEYGYTF	TRBV30	TRBJ1-2	.	TRBD1
TGTGCCAGCAGTTACTCAAATACAGGGGGAGGCTATGGCTACACCTTC	CASSYSNTGGGYGYTF	TRBV6-5	TRBJ1-2	once	TRBD1
TGTGCCAGCAGCTCACAGGGTGGCAACACCGGGGAGCTGTTTTTT	CASSSQGGNTGELFF	TRBV7-9	TRBJ2-2	.	.